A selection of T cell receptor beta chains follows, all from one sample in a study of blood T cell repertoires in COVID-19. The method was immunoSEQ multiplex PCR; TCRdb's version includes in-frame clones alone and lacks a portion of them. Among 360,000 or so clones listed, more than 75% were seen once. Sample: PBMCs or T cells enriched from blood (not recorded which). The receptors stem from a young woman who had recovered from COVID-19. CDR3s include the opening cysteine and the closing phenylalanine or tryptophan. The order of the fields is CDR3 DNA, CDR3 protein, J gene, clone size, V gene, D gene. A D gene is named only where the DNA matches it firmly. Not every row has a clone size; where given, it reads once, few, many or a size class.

cdr3_nt: TGTGCCAGCAGCGAGTGGGAGAGGGGGGAAAAACTGTTTTTT
cdr3_aa: CASSEWERGEKLFF
j_call: TRBJ1-4
clone_size: NA
v_call: TRBV9
d_call: NA

cdr3_nt: TGTGCCAGCAGCTTTCCCACTAGTGAAGCTTTCTTT
cdr3_aa: CASSFPTSEAFF
j_call: TRBJ1-1
clone_size: NA
v_call: TRBV7-9
d_call: NA

cdr3_nt: TGTGCCAGCAGTTCGAGCGGGCCTTACGAGCAGTACTTC
cdr3_aa: CASSSSGPYEQYF
j_call: TRBJ2-7
clone_size: NA
v_call: TRBV12-3/TRBV12-4
d_call: NA

cdr3_nt: TGTGCCAGCAGCTCCGGGACAGGGGGGGACACTGAAGCTTTCTTT
cdr3_aa: CASSSGTGGDTEAFF
j_call: TRBJ1-1
clone_size: once
v_call: TRBV7-9
d_call: TRBD1

cdr3_nt: TGTGCCAGCAGACAGCGGATCTCCTACGAGCAGTACTTC
cdr3_aa: CASRQRISYEQYF
j_call: TRBJ2-7
clone_size: NA
v_call: TRBV27
d_call: NA

cdr3_nt: TGTGCCACCAGTGATGCCGGGACAGCGAACACCGGGGAGCTGTTTTTT
cdr3_aa: CATSDAGTANTGELFF
j_call: TRBJ2-2
clone_size: NA
v_call: TRBV24-1
d_call: TRBD1

cdr3_nt: TGTGCCATCAGTGGGACAGGGGGCGAATATGGCTACACCTTC
cdr3_aa: CAISGTGGEYGYTF
j_call: TRBJ1-2
clone_size: few
v_call: TRBV10-3
d_call: TRBD1

cdr3_nt: TGTGCCACCAGCAGGGCCCCGGACTCCTCCGGGGAGCTGTTTTTT
cdr3_aa: CATSRAPDSSGELFF
j_call: TRBJ2-2
clone_size: NA
v_call: TRBV15
d_call: NA

cdr3_nt: TGTGCCAGCAGCTGGGGACAGTCGAACACCGGGGAGCTGTTTTTT
cdr3_aa: CASSWGQSNTGELFF
j_call: TRBJ2-2
clone_size: few
v_call: TRBV5-4
d_call: TRBD1

cdr3_nt: TGTGCCAGCAGCTTAGGTACTGTCTACGAGCAGTACTTC
cdr3_aa: CASSLGTVYEQYF
j_call: TRBJ2-7
clone_size: NA
v_call: TRBV7-2
d_call: NA

cdr3_nt: TGTGCCAGCAGCTTCGCCGGGGGGTCCTACGAGCAGTACTTC
cdr3_aa: CASSFAGGSYEQYF
j_call: TRBJ2-7
clone_size: NA
v_call: TRBV11-1
d_call: TRBD2

cdr3_nt: TGTGCCAGCAGCCAATTGTTAGGGGGCGATGGCTACACCTTC
cdr3_aa: CASSQLLGGDGYTF
j_call: TRBJ1-2
clone_size: once
v_call: TRBV3-1/TRBV3-2
d_call: TRBD1

cdr3_nt: TGTGCCAGCAGCTGGGCACGGACTAGCGGGTATTACGAGCAGTACTTC
cdr3_aa: CASSWARTSGYYEQYF
j_call: TRBJ2-7
clone_size: once
v_call: TRBV7-9
d_call: TRBD2

cdr3_nt: TGTGCCAGCAGGGGGGCCGGGAATCAGCCCCAGCATTTT
cdr3_aa: CASRGAGNQPQHF
j_call: TRBJ1-5
clone_size: NA
v_call: TRBV2
d_call: NA

cdr3_nt: TGTGCCATCAGAGGGACAGGGGATTCACCCCTCCACTTT
cdr3_aa: CAIRGTGDSPLHF
j_call: TRBJ1-6
clone_size: NA
v_call: TRBV10-3
d_call: TRBD1

cdr3_nt: TGTGCCACCAGTGATTTGGACAGGGGGGAGCTGTTTTTT
cdr3_aa: CATSDLDRGELFF
j_call: TRBJ2-2
clone_size: once
v_call: TRBV24-1
d_call: NA

cdr3_nt: TGTGCCTGGAGTGTACGGAGGAGAAATAATTCACCCCTCCACTTT
cdr3_aa: CAWSVRRRNNSPLHF
j_call: TRBJ1-6
clone_size: NA
v_call: TRBV30
d_call: NA

cdr3_nt: TGTGCCAGCAGCTTAGCGGGCATGGTGTTGGAGACCCAGTACTTC
cdr3_aa: CASSLAGMVLETQYF
j_call: TRBJ2-5
clone_size: NA
v_call: TRBV7-2
d_call: NA

cdr3_nt: TGCGCCAGCAGCTTGGCTACTGAGCAGTTCTTC
cdr3_aa: CASSLATEQFF
j_call: TRBJ2-1
clone_size: NA
v_call: TRBV5-1
d_call: NA

cdr3_nt: TGTGCCAGCAGCCCCACCCGGTGGGGCAATAACACCGGGGAGCTGTTTTTT
cdr3_aa: CASSPTRWGNNTGELFF
j_call: TRBJ2-2
clone_size: NA
v_call: TRBV7-9
d_call: NA

cdr3_nt: TGTGCCAGCTCACCGGGACAAGGGACCAATTCACCCCTCCACTTT
cdr3_aa: CASSPGQGTNSPLHF
j_call: TRBJ1-6
clone_size: NA
v_call: TRBV18
d_call: NA

cdr3_nt: TGCGCCAGCAGCCAAGGTCAAGGTATCGGGACCTACGAGCAGTACTTC
cdr3_aa: CASSQGQGIGTYEQYF
j_call: TRBJ2-7
clone_size: NA
v_call: TRBV4-1
d_call: NA

cdr3_nt: TGCGCCAGCAGCCTAAGGACAGGGAGCACAGATACGCAGTATTTT
cdr3_aa: CASSLRTGSTDTQYF
j_call: TRBJ2-3
clone_size: NA
v_call: TRBV5-1
d_call: TRBD1

cdr3_nt: TGTGCCAGCAGCAGTAGGACAGGGACTGGGGCCAACGTCCTGACTTTC
cdr3_aa: CASSSRTGTGANVLTF
j_call: TRBJ2-6
clone_size: NA
v_call: TRBV7-3
d_call: TRBD1

cdr3_nt: TGTGCCAGCAGCCAAGATCGGGTTAGCAATCAGCCCCAGCATTTT
cdr3_aa: CASSQDRVSNQPQHF
j_call: TRBJ1-5
clone_size: once
v_call: TRBV3-1/TRBV3-2
d_call: NA

cdr3_nt: TGCGCCAGCAGTCGTCCGGGACTAGCGGGGCTATCTAGCACAGATACGCAGTATTTT
cdr3_aa: CASSRPGLAGLSSTDTQYF
j_call: TRBJ2-3
clone_size: NA
v_call: TRBV5-1
d_call: TRBD2

cdr3_nt: TGCAGCGTTGTGGCCACGAACACTGAAGCTTTCTTT
cdr3_aa: CSVVATNTEAFF
j_call: TRBJ1-1
clone_size: NA
v_call: TRBV29-1
d_call: NA

cdr3_nt: TGTGCCAGCAGCTTGGGGGACAGGGCGAACACTGAAGCTTTCTTT
cdr3_aa: CASSLGDRANTEAFF
j_call: TRBJ1-1
clone_size: NA
v_call: TRBV5-6
d_call: TRBD1

cdr3_nt: TGTGCCAGCAGCCTGTGGACTAGCGGGAATAGGTACGAGCAGTACTTC
cdr3_aa: CASSLWTSGNRYEQYF
j_call: TRBJ2-7
clone_size: few
v_call: TRBV7-2
d_call: TRBD2

cdr3_nt: TGCGCCAGCAGCCAACCAAAAAAGGCTCCCAGACTCTATGGCTACACCTTC
cdr3_aa: CASSQPKKAPRLYGYTF
j_call: TRBJ1-2
clone_size: NA
v_call: TRBV4-1
d_call: NA

cdr3_nt: TGTGCCAGCAGCCACGCCGGGACAGGGGGCTTTTTTGCTTTCTTT
cdr3_aa: CASSHAGTGGFFAFF
j_call: TRBJ1-1
clone_size: NA
v_call: TRBV3-1/TRBV3-2
d_call: TRBD1

cdr3_nt: TGCGCCAGCCTCGTCATTCCCGGTTACTACGAGCAGTACTTC
cdr3_aa: CASLVIPGYYEQYF
j_call: TRBJ2-7
clone_size: NA
v_call: TRBV10-1
d_call: NA

cdr3_nt: TGTGCCTGGAACAGGGAGGGTCAGCCCCAGCATTTT
cdr3_aa: CAWNREGQPQHF
j_call: TRBJ1-5
clone_size: NA
v_call: TRBV30
d_call: NA

cdr3_nt: TGCGCCAGCAGTCAAGGGGGGGAGGGCTACGAGCAGTACTTC
cdr3_aa: CASSQGGEGYEQYF
j_call: TRBJ2-7
clone_size: NA
v_call: TRBV4-1
d_call: NA

cdr3_nt: TGTGCCAGTAGTGCCGCGGGGGGGCACTCCTACGAGCAGTACTTC
cdr3_aa: CASSAAGGHSYEQYF
j_call: TRBJ2-7
clone_size: few
v_call: TRBV19
d_call: TRBD2

cdr3_nt: TGTGCCAGTAGTAGTCTAGCGGGGGGGCGGGAGACCCAGTACTTC
cdr3_aa: CASSSLAGGRETQYF
j_call: TRBJ2-5
clone_size: NA
v_call: TRBV19
d_call: TRBD2

cdr3_nt: TGTGCCAGCAGCCCAGGACTAGCGGTTGAGAATGAGCAGTTCTTC
cdr3_aa: CASSPGLAVENEQFF
j_call: TRBJ2-1
clone_size: NA
v_call: TRBV14
d_call: TRBD2